This T cell receptor beta chain was sequenced for a study of T cells in localized non-small cell lung cancer. Study-level points and caveats: Within adjacent lung there appeared a median around 55 of the top 100 tumor clones.

Repertoires were generated with immunoSEQ multiplex PCR, while TCRdb's copy carries only in-frame clones and drops some. The sample lists approximately 29,000 clones; 80% to 85% were seen once. V shed 2 bases and J shed 6 bases, with 14 bases lying between them. This CDR3 is 16 amino acids long. Germline CDR1 and CDR2: MGHRA and YSYEKL. This clone was recorded a few times. The antigen remains undetermined. The chain employs TRBV4-1 and TRBJ1-6, with a tentative D call TRBD1 (5 bases). This sample comprised peripheral blood mononuclear cells, obtained before any cancer treatment. The origin of this receptor is a man between 35 and 75 years old with stage III lung adenocarcinoma. The CDR3, as DNA: TGCGCCAGCAGCCAAAGCACCGGGACGGCTAATTCACCCCTCCACTTT. Amino acids: CASSQSTGTANSPLHF.